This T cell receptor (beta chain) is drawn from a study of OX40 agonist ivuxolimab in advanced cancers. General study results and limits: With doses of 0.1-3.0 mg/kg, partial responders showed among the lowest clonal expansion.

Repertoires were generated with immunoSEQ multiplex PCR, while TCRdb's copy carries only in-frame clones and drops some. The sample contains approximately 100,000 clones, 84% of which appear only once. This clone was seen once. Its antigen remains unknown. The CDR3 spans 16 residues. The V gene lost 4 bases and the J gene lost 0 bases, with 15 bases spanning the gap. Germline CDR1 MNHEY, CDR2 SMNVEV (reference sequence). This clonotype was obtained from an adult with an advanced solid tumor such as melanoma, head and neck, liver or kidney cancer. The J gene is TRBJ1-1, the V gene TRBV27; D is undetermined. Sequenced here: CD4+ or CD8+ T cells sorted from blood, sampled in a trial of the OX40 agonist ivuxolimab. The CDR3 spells CASSSADSILNTEAFF. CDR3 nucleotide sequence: TGTGCCAGCAGTTCGGCGGACTCCATACTGAACACTGAAGCTTTCTTT.